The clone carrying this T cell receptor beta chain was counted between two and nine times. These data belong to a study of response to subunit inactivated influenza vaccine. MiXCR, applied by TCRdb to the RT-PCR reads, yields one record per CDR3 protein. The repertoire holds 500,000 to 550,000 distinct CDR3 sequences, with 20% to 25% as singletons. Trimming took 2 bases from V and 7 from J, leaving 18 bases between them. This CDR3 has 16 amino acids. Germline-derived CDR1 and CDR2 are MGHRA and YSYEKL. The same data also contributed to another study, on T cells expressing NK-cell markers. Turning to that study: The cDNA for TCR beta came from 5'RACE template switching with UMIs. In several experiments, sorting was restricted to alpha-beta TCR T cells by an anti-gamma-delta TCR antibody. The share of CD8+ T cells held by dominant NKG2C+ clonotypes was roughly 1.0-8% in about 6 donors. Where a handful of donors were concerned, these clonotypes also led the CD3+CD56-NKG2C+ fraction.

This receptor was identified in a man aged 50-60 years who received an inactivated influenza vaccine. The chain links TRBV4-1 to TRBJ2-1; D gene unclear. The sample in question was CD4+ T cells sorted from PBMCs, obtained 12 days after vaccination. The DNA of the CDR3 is TGCGCCAGCAGCCAATCGAGTAGTGAGACCTGGAATGAGCAGTTCTTC. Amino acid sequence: CASSQSSSETWNEQFF.